These 16 T cell receptor beta chains originate from one sample sequenced in a study of blood T cell repertoires in COVID-19. The table came from immunoSEQ multiplex PCR; TCRdb's copy has only in-frame clones and leaves some out. The data contain some 88,000 clones, roughly 85% of them singletons. The sequenced sample was peripheral blood. The receptors were gathered from a man aged 60 to 75 with acute or convalescent COVID-19.

This clone was counted only a few times. The chain links TRBV5-1 to TRBJ1-3; tentatively, D is TRBD1 (6 bases). This CDR3 comprises 16 residues. Germline assignment: CDR1 SGHRS and CDR2 YFSETQ. The germline V and J ends were trimmed by 0 bases and 0 bases, with 10 bases remaining between them. The CDR3 is CASSLGQARSGNTIYF. As DNA, the CDR3 is TGCGCCAGCAGCTTGGGACAGGCGCGCTCTGGAAACACCATATATTTT.

The chain employs TRBV6-6 and TRBJ1-2, with TRBD1 matching 7 bases. Germline V gene sequence: CDR1 MNHNY, CDR2 SVGAGI (reference sequence). CDR3 length equals 13 residues. Trimming cost V 6 bases and J 6 bases; bases outside gene matches: 7. CDR3 nucleotide sequence: TGTGCCAGCAGCCCGGGACAGTCCGATGGCTACACCTTC. Translated, it gives CASSPGQSDGYTF.

This clone was seen a few times. The chain links TRBV6-2 or TRBV6-3 to TRBJ1-4; the match to TRBD1 covers 10 bases. This CDR3 has 15 amino acids. V shed 0 bases and J 7 bases; nucleotides not matched to a gene: 2. Germline V lookup: CDR1 MNHEY, CDR2 SVGEGT. Written as DNA, the CDR3 is TGTGCCAGCAGTTACTCGACAGGGGGCATTGAAAAACTGTTTTTT. Its protein product is CASSYSTGGIEKLFF.

This chain links TRBV5-1 with TRBJ2-5; TRBD2 matches 8 bases. Germline V gene lookup returns CDR1 SGHRS and CDR2 YFSETQ. V was pared by 0 bases and J by 5 bases, with 6 bases of the junction left unmatched. The CDR3 length is 15 residues. The CDR3 sequence: CASSLEPREGETQYF. CDR3 DNA sequence: TGCGCCAGCAGCTTGGAACCACGGGAGGGGGAGACCCAGTACTTC.

CDR3 coding DNA: TGTGCCAGCAGAGGACGGGGATTTGTGGGTGAAGCTTTCTTT. Protein product: CASRGRGFVGEAFF. V usage is TRBV28 and J usage is TRBJ1-1; D uncertain. Germline loops: CDR1 MDHEN, CDR2 SYDVKM. Trimming removed 6 bases at V and 7 bases at J, with 18 bases between. The CDR3 runs to 14 residues. The full variable domain, rest sourced from reference TRBV28 and TRBJ1-1, is DVKVTQSSRYLVKRTGEKVFLECVQDMDHENMFWYRQDPGLGLRLIYFSYDVKMKEKGDIPEGYSVSREKKERFSLILESASTNQTSMYLCASRGRGFVGEAFFGQGTRLTVV.

This chain uses TRBV6-5 with TRBJ2-5; a possible D gene is TRBD2 (7 bases). This CDR3 comprises 15 residues. The germline CDR1 and CDR2 sequences are MNHEY and SVGAGI. The ends were cut back, 4 bases at V and 5 bases at J, with 17 bases in the middle. The CDR3 here is CASSSDGGGGETQYF. The DNA of the CDR3 is TGTGCCAGCAGTTCAGACGGGGGAGGGGGTGAGACCCAGTACTTC.

This clone was seen a handful of times. The chain is built from TRBV6-6 and TRBJ2-7; TRBD1 matches at 8 bases. Germline V CDR1 and CDR2: MNHNY, SVGAGI (reference sequence). The CDR3 is made up of 12 amino acids. With 5 bases clipped from V and 6 bases from J, the junction kept 3 bases outside the gene matches. The CDR3 DNA reads TGTGCCAGCAGTGACAGGGGATTCGAGCAGTACTTC. As protein: CASSDRGFEQYF.

The J gene is TRBJ2-1, the V gene TRBV29-1; maybe TRBD2 (5 bases). The V end lost 5 bases, the J end lost 2 bases, and 16 bases lay between the germline ends. The CDR3 has 15 residues. Germline V gene sequence: CDR1 SQVTM, CDR2 ANQGSEA. The CDR3 sequence is CSVLGPMGAYNEQFF. The CDR3 nucleotides read TGCAGCGTTTTGGGTCCAATGGGAGCCTACAATGAGCAGTTCTTC.

The gene calls are TRBV10-2 and TRBJ1-5, with D possibly TRBD1 on 5 matching bases. Germline-derived CDR1 and CDR2 are WSHSY and SAAADI. The germline V and J ends were trimmed by 4 bases and 3 bases, with 7 bases remaining between them. The CDR3 has 13 amino acids. For the CDR3, the DNA is TGCGCCAGCAGTGTAGGGGACAATCAGCCCCAGCATTTT. Encoded protein: CASSVGDNQPQHF.

The V call is TRBV3-1 (or the pseudogene TRBV3-2), the J call TRBJ2-7; 12 nucleotides align to TRBD2. The J segment lost 4 bases and the V segment lost 5 bases, leaving 9 bases of the junction unmatched. The germline CDR1 and CDR2 sequences are LGHDT and YNNKEL (reference sequence). This CDR3 region has 16 residues. The CDR3 loop is CASSKSSSGRAYEQYF. DNA for the CDR3: TGTGCCAGCAGCAAAAGCTCTAGCGGGAGGGCATACGAGCAGTACTTC.

This clone was found once. This chain connects TRBV29-1 to TRBJ1-2; TRBD1 agrees at 9 bases. The V gene's germline CDR1 is SQVTM and CDR2 ANQGSEA. The junction had 5 bases not matched to a gene; V was cut back by 3 bases and J by 6 bases. The CDR3 runs to 13 residues. CDR3 in DNA: TGCAGCGTTGACATCGGGACAGGGAATGGCTACACCTTC. It translates to CSVDIGTGNGYTF.

V is TRBV6-5 and J is TRBJ2-1, with TRBD2 matching over 10 bases. The trim removed 5 bases at V and 5 bases at J, leaving 6 bases unmatched. Germline V lookup: CDR1 MNHEY, CDR2 SVGAGI. The CDR3 extends over 15 amino acids. CDR3 DNA: TGTGCCAGCAGTAAATCAGCGGGGGGGCACAATGAGCAGTTCTTC. Translated, it gives CASSKSAGGHNEQFF.

J is TRBJ2-3 and V is TRBV5-8; 13 positions match TRBD2. Germline assignment: CDR1 SGHTS and CDR2 YDEGEE. J lost 5 bases, V lost 4 bases, and 7 bases had no gene match. This CDR3 comprises 16 residues. The CDR3 sequence is CASSAGTSGIGDTQYF. CDR3 coding DNA: TGTGCCAGCAGCGCTGGGACTAGCGGGATTGGAGATACGCAGTATTTT.

This chain links TRBV11-3 with TRBJ2-7; the D is unclear. V lost 7 bases to trimming and J lost 2 bases, with 9 bases between them. The CDR3 has 12 residues. From germline, CDR1 is SGHNT and CDR2 YENEEA. This CDR3 reads CASINSTYEQYF. Here the CDR3 DNA reads TGTGCCAGCATCAACTCAACCTACGAGCAGTACTTC.

The chain joins TRBV27 to TRBJ2-5, with 9 bases fitting TRBD1. Germline CDR1 MNHEY, CDR2 SMNVEV (reference sequence). Trimming took 6 bases from V and 5 from J; bases not matched to a gene: 10. The CDR3 is made up of 15 amino acids. DNA for the CDR3: TGTGCCAGCAGACATCCAACAGGGGGCCAGGAGACCCAGTACTTC. As protein: CASRHPTGGQETQYF.

V and J are TRBV5-4 and TRBJ2-2; TRBD1 agrees at 9 bases. In germline, CDR1 is SGHNT, CDR2 YYREEE (reference sequence). V shed 0 bases and J 6 bases; nucleotides not matched to a gene: 6. This CDR3 region has 16 residues. CDR3 sequence reads: CASSLGYRQGAGELFF. In DNA form, the CDR3 reads TGTGCCAGCAGCTTGGGATATCGACAGGGGGCCGGGGAGCTGTTTTTT.